The 10 T cell receptor beta chains given below trace back to one sample, sequenced in a study of T-cell memory formation after mild COVID-19. Each CDR3 protein gets one entry after TCRdb re-called the 5' RACE reads with MiXCR. The table has approximately 400,000 distinct CDR3 sequences, roughly 26% seen once. Sequencing input: PBMCs or a T cell subset sorted from them (not recorded which). The source of these receptors is an adult woman who had mild COVID-19 (a few samples of this study predate the infection). Cell type and time point are not known.

The rearrangement links TRBV7-9 to TRBJ2-5, with D maybe TRBD2 (6 bases). Trimming cost V 3 bases and J 1 base, with 9 bases left between them. In germline, CDR1 is SEHNR, CDR2 FQNEAQ (reference sequence). The length of the CDR3 is 14 residues. CDR3 region: CASSFNSGQETQYF. CDR3 DNA: TGTGCCAGCAGCTTTAATAGCGGCCAAGAGACCCAGTACTTC.

The chain combines TRBV3-1 with TRBJ1-2, with a tentative D call TRBD1 (5 bases). The CDR3 runs 12 residues. Germline V gene data show CDR1 as LGHDT and CDR2 as YNNKEL (reference sequence). V lost 3 bases, J lost 7 bases, and 9 bases lay in between. The CDR3, as DNA: TGTGCCAGCAGCCAGAGGGGCGGTGGCTACACCTTC. Protein: CASSQRGGGYTF.

V gene TRBV5-1 combines with J gene TRBJ2-5; 11 nucleotides match TRBD2. V shed 4 bases and J 1 base; nucleotides not matched to a gene: 9. In germline, CDR1 is SGHRS, CDR2 YFSETQ. The CDR3 has 17 residues. CDR3 in amino acids: CASSPAPGLAGQETQYF. The CDR3 region has the DNA TGCGCCAGCAGCCCGGCCCCTGGACTAGCGGGCCAAGAGACCCAGTACTTC. The full variable domain, with the rest looked up from reference TRBV5-1 and TRBJ2-5, is KAGVTQTPRYLIKTRGQQVTLSCSPISGHRSVSWYQQTPGQGLQFLFEYFSETQRNKGNFPGRFSGRQFSNSRSEMNVSTLELGDSALYLCASSPAPGLAGQETQYFGPGTRLLVL.

This chain uses TRBV6-2 or TRBV6-3 with TRBJ2-6; a weak D match, TRBD1 (5 bases). This CDR3 has 15 residues. V was trimmed by 6 bases and J by 0 bases, leaving 9 bases between them. Looked up from germline, CDR1 is MNHEY and CDR2 is SVGEGT. The CDR3 bases are TGTGCCAGCAGCCGACAGAGCTCTGGGGCCAACGTCCTGACTTTC. Translating it yields CASSRQSSGANVLTF.

The gene calls are TRBV7-3 and TRBJ2-3, with D perhaps assigned TRBD1 or TRBD2 (5 bases each). V lost 5 bases and J 7 bases, leaving 19 bases between the germline ends. The germline V gene has CDR1 SGHTA and CDR2 FQGTGA. The CDR3 sequence is 15 residues long. The CDR3 spells CASSAYTGTPYTQYF. In DNA, the CDR3 is TGTGCCAGCAGCGCGTATACCGGGACCCCCTATACGCAGTATTTT.

This clonotype was seen just once. The chain combines TRBV6-5 with TRBJ2-3, with D perhaps TRBD1 (7 bases). Germline values: CDR1 MNHEY, CDR2 SVGAGI. V lost 7 bases to trimming and J lost 1 base, with 18 bases between them. The CDR3 runs to 16 residues. CDR3 in DNA: TGTGCCAGCACCTTAAGGAGGGGGCCTGGCACAGATACGCAGTATTTT. As protein: CASTLRRGPGTDTQYF.

This clonotype was detected many times. The chain uses TRBV5-1 and TRBJ2-3; a possible D gene is TRBD2 (5 bases). The V gene's germline CDR1 is SGHRS and CDR2 YFSETQ. This CDR3 has 16 residues. V lost 4 bases, J lost 1 base, and 16 bases lay in between. The CDR3 reads CASSRLGVLGTDTQYF. In DNA form, the CDR3 reads TGCGCCAGCAGCCGACTCGGGGTTCTTGGCACAGATACGCAGTATTTT.

V gene TRBV15 combines with J gene TRBJ2-7, with D perhaps TRBD2 (5 bases). Trimming shortened V by 0 bases and J by 5 bases, and 8 bases separated the two germline ends. CDR1 LNHNV and CDR2 YYDKDF come from the germline V gene (reference sequence). CDR3 length equals 13 residues. CDR3 sequence (DNA): TGTGCCACCAGCAGAGATGCGAGGGACGAGCAGTACTTC. It translates to CATSRDARDEQYF.

The V gene is TRBV6-5, the J gene TRBJ1-1, with 7 nucleotides matching TRBD1. The CDR3 extends over 14 amino acids. The trim removed 5 bases at V and 4 bases at J, leaving 7 bases unmatched. Germline V gene sequence: CDR1 MNHEY, CDR2 SVGAGI. The CDR3 sequence: CASSAGTVRTEAFF. For the CDR3, the DNA is TGTGCCAGCAGTGCCGGGACAGTTCGCACTGAAGCTTTCTTT.

In this sample, this clonotype turned up many times. The rearrangement uses TRBV24-1 and TRBJ2-1, with D possibly being TRBD1 or TRBD2 (5 bases each). The CDR3 covers 13 residues. The V gene lost 4 bases and the J gene lost 6 bases, with 9 bases spanning the gap. The V gene's germline CDR1 is KGHDR and CDR2 SFDVKD. CDR3 protein: CATSDPGGNEQFF. CDR3 bases: TGTGCCACCAGTGACCCTGGGGGCAATGAGCAGTTCTTC.